The 13 T cell receptor beta chains below were found in one sample sequenced in a study of beta chain features in type 1 diabetes. The authors reverse transcribed all of the isolated RNA, so sequencing captured expressed TCRB transcripts. TCRdb's table, derived via immunoSEQ multiplex PCR, lists solely in-frame clones and lacks some. This table has hundreds of thousands of clones, 25% to 35% appearing once. The sequencing input was naive CD4+ T cells from blood. The receptors were sampled from a man between 18 and 29 years old in good health.

The CDR3 DNA sequence: TGTGCCAGCAGTGTCATACCCCCAGCGAGTGAAAAACTGTTTTTT. Protein sequence: CASSVIPPASEKLFF. This chain joins TRBV2 and TRBJ1-4, with D unclear. Germline V lookup: CDR1 SNHLY, CDR2 FYNNEI. CDR3 length equals 15 residues. V was cut by 4 bases and J by 7 bases, with 16 bases left in between.

This clone was seen more than once but under ten times. The chain recombines TRBV6-5 with TRBJ1-1, with a possible D match to TRBD1 (5 bases). Trimming shortened V by 5 bases and J by 1 base, and 8 bases separated the two germline ends. The CDR3 totals 13 residues. The germline gives CDR1 MNHEY, CDR2 SVGAGI. In nucleotides, the CDR3 is TGTGCCAGCAGTATGACAGAGAACACTGAAGCTTTCTTT. This codes for CASSMTENTEAFF.

A remark on this clone: The sample carries other DNA sequences with the same CDR3. The V and J genes are TRBV7-2 and TRBJ2-7; D call uncertain. V lost 5 bases to trimming and J lost 0 bases, with 2 bases between them. Per germline, CDR1 SGHTA and CDR2 FQGNSA. This CDR3 is 11 amino acids long. The CDR3 spells CASSGSYEQYF. The CDR3 nucleotides read TGTGCCAGCAGCGGCTCCTACGAGCAGTACTTC. Supplemented by reference TRBV7-2 and TRBJ2-7, the full variable domain reads GAGVSQSPSNKVTEKGKDVELRCDPISGHTALYWYRQSLGQGLEFLIYFQGNSAPDKSGLPSDRFSAERTGGSVSTLTIQRTQQEDSAVYLCASSGSYEQYFGPGTRLTVT.

The V gene is TRBV7-9, the J gene TRBJ2-1; maybe TRBD2 (5 bases). Deletions cut 4 bases from V and 4 bases from J, with 14 bases between. This CDR3 spans 15 amino acids. CDR1 is SEHNR, CDR2 FQNEAQ, per germline (reference sequence). CDR3 sequence: CASSSTRAKYNEQFF. CDR3 nucleotides: TGTGCCAGCAGCTCCACGAGGGCGAAGTACAATGAGCAGTTCTTC.

The chain employs TRBV7-2 and TRBJ2-3; tentatively, D is TRBD1 or TRBD2 (5 bases each). The germline V gene has CDR1 SGHTA and CDR2 FQGNSA. V lost 0 bases to trimming and J lost 3 bases, with 7 bases between them. This CDR3 contains 14 residues. CDR3 nucleotides: TGTGCCAGCAGCTTAGCGGGGACGACAGATACGCAGTATTTT. Protein: CASSLAGTTDTQYF.

This clone was detected only a few times. The CDR3 nucleotides are TGTGCCAGCAGCTCGACCTGGGGTTCCTACAATGAGCAGTTCTTC. It translates to CASSSTWGSYNEQFF. The chain uses TRBV7-2 and TRBJ2-1, with D uncertain. Per germline, CDR1 SGHTA and CDR2 FQGNSA. V lost 4 bases to trimming and J lost 1 base, with 11 bases between them. CDR3 size: 15 residues.

The genes are TRBV19 and TRBJ2-7; tentative D call: TRBD2 (5 bases). Germline CDR1 LNHDA, CDR2 SQIVND (reference sequence). The CDR3 extends over 15 amino acids. V shed 5 bases and J shed 0 bases, with 14 bases lying between them. CDR3 in DNA: TGTGCCAGTAGTTGGGCTAGAGGGAACTCCTACGAGCAGTACTTC. It encodes CASSWARGNSYEQYF.

The V call is TRBV28, the J call TRBJ2-7; 9 bases line up with TRBD1. Germline trimming cut 8 bases from V and 2 bases from J; bases unmatched to any gene: 7. The V gene's germline CDR1 is MDHEN and CDR2 SYDVKM. The CDR3 runs 14 residues. This CDR3 reads CASGSGTGTYEQYF. The CDR3 coding sequence is TGTGCCAGCGGCTCTGGGACAGGGACCTACGAGCAGTACTTC.

This clone has a handful of counts. The chain links TRBV7-9 to TRBJ2-2, with no clear D. The CDR3 consists of 14 residues. V was cut by 6 bases and J by 1 base, with 9 bases left in between. Germline loops: CDR1 SEHNR, CDR2 FQNEAQ (reference sequence). As DNA, the CDR3 is TGTGCCAGCAGAGAGTTTCAGAACACCGGGGAGCTGTTTTTT. Residues: CASREFQNTGELFF. The full variable domain, its missing parts supplied by reference TRBV7-9 and TRBJ2-2, is DTGVSQNPRHKITKRGQNVTFRCDPISEHNRLYWYRQTLGQGPEFLTYFQNEAQLEKSRLLSDRFSAERPKGSFSTLEIQRTEQGDSAMYLCASREFQNTGELFFGEGSRLTVL.

This clone was seen a few times. This chain joins TRBV30 and TRBJ2-4, with D perhaps matching TRBD2 (5 bases). This CDR3 is 13 amino acids long. The V gene lost 4 bases and the J gene lost 0 bases, with 7 bases spanning the gap. The germline V gene encodes CDR1 GTSNPN and CDR2 SVGIG (reference sequence). CDR3 protein: CAWTAGAKNIQYF. In DNA form, the CDR3 reads TGTGCCTGGACCGCGGGAGCCAAAAACATTCAGTACTTC.

The table lists this clone with a few counts. V usage is TRBV19 and J usage is TRBJ2-4, with D tentatively TRBD1 (5 bases). The CDR3 contains 15 residues. The V gene lost 1 base and the J gene lost 6 bases, with 13 bases spanning the gap. Germline V gene sequence: CDR1 LNHDA, CDR2 SQIVND (reference sequence). The CDR3 bases are TGTGCCAGTAGTATAGGCAGGGAAGTACCAAACATTCAGTACTTC. Protein product: CASSIGREVPNIQYF. The whole variable domain, filled in from reference TRBV19 and TRBJ2-4, reads DGGITQSPKYLFRKEGQNVTLSCEQNLNHDAMYWYRQDPGQGLRLIYYSQIVNDFQKGDIAEGYSVSREKKESFPLTVTSAQKNPTAFYLCASSIGREVPNIQYFGAGTRLSVL.

There are a few counts of this clone. The rearrangement uses TRBV7-2 and TRBJ2-3; D is perhaps TRBD1 or TRBD2 (5 bases each). The germline CDR1 and CDR2 sequences are SGHTA and FQGNSA. V lost 3 bases to trimming and J lost 1 base, with 14 bases between them. CDR3 length equals 16 residues. The CDR3: CASSFLGASRTDTQYF. The CDR3 nucleotides are TGTGCCAGCAGCTTCCTCGGGGCGAGTCGCACAGATACGCAGTATTTT.

V and J are TRBV30 and TRBJ1-3; D ambiguous. CDR3 length: 15 residues. CDR1 GTSNPN and CDR2 SVGIG come from the germline V gene (reference sequence). The V end was cut by 0 bases, the J end by 2 bases, with 11 bases between. The DNA for the CDR3 is TGTGCCTGGAGTGTAAACTTTAGGCCTGGAAACACCATATATTTT. As protein: CAWSVNFRPGNTIYF.